The rows below give T cell receptor beta chains drawn from one sample of a study of cytotoxic CD8 clonotypes in ibrutinib-treated CLL. The table came from immunoSEQ multiplex PCR; TCRdb's copy has only in-frame clones and leaves some out. Of around 97,000 clones in the sample, 70% to 80% are singletons; the top ten hold about 30%. The input for sequencing was PBMCs, taken after 12 months of ibrutinib treatment. These TCRs come from a human donor with chronic lymphocytic leukemia. Both conserved end residues are part of each CDR3. A D gene is named only where the DNA matches it firmly. Expanded clones get a size class; other rows say once, few or many, or leave the size out.

J: TRBJ1-1
D: TRBD1
V: TRBV29-1
size: .
CDR3: CSATPGQANTEAFF
DNA: TGCAGCGCCACACCCGGACAGGCGAACACTGAAGCTTTCTTT

J: TRBJ2-2
D: .
V: TRBV19
size: few
CDR3: CASSVTSRQGNTGELFF
DNA: TGTGCCAGTAGTGTCACCTCCCGGCAGGGCAACACCGGGGAGCTGTTTTTT

J: TRBJ1-1
D: .
V: TRBV6-1
size: .
CDR3: CASSEKRGRTEAFF
DNA: TGTGCCAGCAGTGAAAAAAGGGGGAGGACTGAAGCTTTCTTT

J: TRBJ2-5
D: .
V: TRBV7-8
size: few
CDR3: CASSPPKEETQYF
DNA: TGTGCCAGCAGCCCCCCCAAGGAAGAGACCCAGTACTTC

J: TRBJ2-7
D: .
V: TRBV5-1
size: .
CDR3: CASSSSGVGAYEQYF
DNA: TGCGCCAGCAGCTCTTCAGGGGTCGGGGCCTACGAGCAGTACTTC

J: TRBJ2-1
D: TRBD2
V: TRBV27
size: .
CDR3: CASSLRLAGGNEQFF
DNA: TGTGCCAGCAGTTTAAGGCTAGCGGGGGGCAATGAGCAGTTCTTC

J: TRBJ1-2
D: .
V: TRBV28
size: .
CDR3: CASSSGATPYGYTF
DNA: TGTGCCAGCAGCTCAGGGGCCACCCCCTATGGCTACACCTTC

J: TRBJ2-2
D: TRBD2
V: TRBV7-3
size: few
CDR3: CASSPLAGVLLPGELFF
DNA: TGTGCCAGCAGCCCACTAGCGGGGGTGCTTCTTCCCGGGGAGCTGTTTTTT

J: TRBJ1-5
D: .
V: TRBV28
size: .
CDR3: CASSPSAWGDNQPQHF
DNA: TGTGCCAGCAGTCCCTCCGCGTGGGGCGACAATCAGCCCCAGCATTTT

J: TRBJ2-1
D: TRBD2
V: TRBV5-6
size: .
CDR3: CASSLRASGPVRDEQFF
DNA: TGTGCCAGCAGCTTGAGGGCTAGCGGGCCCGTGAGGGATGAGCAGTTCTTC

J: TRBJ1-4
D: TRBD1
V: TRBV19
size: .
CDR3: CASSIEGQGPTNEKLFF
DNA: TGTGCCAGTAGTATTGAGGGACAGGGCCCAACTAATGAAAAACTGTTTTTT

J: TRBJ1-1
D: .
V: TRBV29-1
size: .
CDR3: CSVALGVLNTEAFF
DNA: TGCAGCGTAGCCCTCGGGGTTTTGAACACTGAAGCTTTCTTT

J: TRBJ2-2
D: .
V: TRBV6-6
size: .
CDR3: CASSRDLENTGELFF
DNA: TGTGCCAGCAGCCGGGACCTAGAAAACACCGGGGAGCTGTTTTTT

J: TRBJ2-2
D: .
V: TRBV27
size: .
CDR3: CASSVQGRNTGELFF
DNA: TGTGCCAGCAGTGTCCAGGGTCGGAACACCGGGGAGCTGTTTTTT

J: TRBJ2-7
D: .
V: TRBV6-6
size: .
CDR3: CASSSWTVSYEQYF
DNA: TGTGCCAGCAGTTCCTGGACAGTCTCCTACGAGCAGTACTTC

J: TRBJ2-1
D: .
V: TRBV19
size: .
CDR3: CASSIKGRGSSYNEQFF
DNA: TGTGCCAGTAGTATAAAAGGCCGGGGTAGCTCCTACAATGAGCAGTTCTTC

J: TRBJ2-7
D: .
V: TRBV18
size: .
CDR3: CASSPGGQSSYEQYF
DNA: TGTGCCAGCTCACCGGGTGGACAGAGCTCCTACGAGCAGTACTTC

J: TRBJ1-4
D: TRBD1
V: TRBV30
size: .
CDR3: CAFYSGGGEKLFF
DNA: TGTGCCTTCTACTCAGGGGGAGGTGAAAAACTGTTTTTT

J: TRBJ1-4
D: .
V: TRBV13
size: .
CDR3: CASRSQGAANEKLFF
DNA: TGTGCCAGCAGGTCGCAGGGAGCAGCTAATGAAAAACTGTTTTTT

J: TRBJ2-7
D: .
V: TRBV5-6
size: .
CDR3: CASSWNREGQYF
DNA: TGTGCCAGCAGCTGGAACAGGGAGGGGCAGTACTTC

J: TRBJ1-1
D: TRBD1
V: TRBV6-5
size: many
CDR3: CASTTGGNTEAFF
DNA: TGTGCCAGCACGACAGGGGGCAACACTGAAGCTTTCTTT

J: TRBJ1-1
D: .
V: TRBV6-5
size: once
CDR3: CASSYSRVNTEAFF
DNA: TGTGCCAGCAGTTACTCGAGGGTTAACACTGAAGCTTTCTTT

J: TRBJ1-4
D: TRBD1
V: TRBV27
size: .
CDR3: CASRETGRFEKLFF
DNA: TGTGCCAGCAGAGAGACAGGGAGGTTTGAAAAACTGTTTTTT

J: TRBJ2-5
D: TRBD2
V: TRBV11-2
size: .
CDR3: CASSLGVAGTQETQYF
DNA: TGTGCCAGCAGCTTAGGGGTAGCGGGGACCCAAGAGACCCAGTACTTC

J: TRBJ1-5
D: .
V: TRBV9
size: .
CDR3: CASSRGQINQPQHF
DNA: TGTGCCAGCAGCCGAGGGCAGATCAATCAGCCCCAGCATTTT

J: TRBJ2-2
D: .
V: TRBV7-9
size: once
CDR3: CASGLGQPNTGELFF
DNA: TGTGCCAGCGGCCTCGGACAGCCAAACACCGGGGAGCTGTTTTTT

J: TRBJ1-2
D: TRBD1
V: TRBV30
size: .
CDR3: CAWTGRQGGGYTF
DNA: TGTGCCTGGACCGGGCGACAGGGCGGAGGCTACACCTTC

J: TRBJ1-6
D: .
V: TRBV27
size: .
CDR3: CASSLGGDNSPLHF
DNA: TGTGCCAGCAGTCTTGGGGGGGATAATTCACCCCTCCACTTT

J: TRBJ1-1
D: .
V: TRBV6-5
size: .
CDR3: CASRFQGGTEAFF
DNA: TGTGCCAGCAGATTTCAGGGTGGGACTGAAGCTTTCTTT

J: TRBJ1-2
D: .
V: TRBV30
size: .
CDR3: CAWSAGINYGYTF
DNA: TGTGCCTGGAGTGCAGGGATTAACTATGGCTACACCTTC

J: TRBJ2-1
D: TRBD2
V: TRBV7-9
size: .
CDR3: CASSLRLAGGRGTDDEQFF
DNA: TGTGCCAGCAGCCTCCGGCTAGCGGGGGGGCGAGGGACGGACGATGAGCAGTTCTTC

J: TRBJ2-5
D: TRBD2
V: TRBV7-2
size: once
CDR3: CASSLRGTSEETQYF
DNA: TGTGCCAGCAGCTTGCGGGGGACCTCTGAAGAGACCCAGTACTTC

J: TRBJ2-6
D: .
V: TRBV7-7
size: .
CDR3: CASSLSSGIGANVLTF
DNA: TGTGCCAGCAGCTTATCAAGTGGAATAGGGGCCAACGTCCTGACTTTC

J: TRBJ1-3
D: .
V: TRBV6-5
size: .
CDR3: CASSRTTSSGNTIYF
DNA: TGTGCCAGCAGCCGCACGACAAGCTCTGGAAACACCATATATTTT

J: TRBJ2-2
D: .
V: TRBV7-7
size: .
CDR3: CASSSLLLEGKINTGELFF
DNA: TGTGCTAGCAGCTCTTTGCTCCTAGAGGGGAAAATAAACACCGGGGAGCTGTTTTTT

J: TRBJ2-5
D: TRBD2
V: TRBV7-7
size: .
CDR3: CASSSGLAGETQYF
DNA: TGTGCCAGCAGCTCGGGACTAGCAGGGGAGACCCAGTACTTC

J: TRBJ2-7
D: TRBD1
V: TRBV6-5
size: once
CDR3: CASSFRDRDYEQYF
DNA: TGTGCCAGCAGTTTCCGGGACAGGGACTACGAGCAGTACTTC

J: TRBJ1-1
D: TRBD1
V: TRBV30
size: few
CDR3: CAWTGQGNTEAFF
DNA: TGTGCCTGGACCGGACAGGGGAACACTGAAGCTTTCTTT

J: TRBJ2-1
D: .
V: TRBV29-1
size: once
CDR3: CSVDQGPSGVSNEQFF
DNA: TGCAGCGTTGACCAAGGACCTTCAGGGGTGAGCAATGAGCAGTTCTTC

J: TRBJ1-3
D: .
V: TRBV7-8
size: .
CDR3: CASSLAGGNTIYF
DNA: TGTGCCAGCAGCTTGGCGGGAGGAAACACCATATATTTT

J: TRBJ1-2
D: TRBD1
V: TRBV6-4
size: once
CDR3: CASSDQHRDRGGYGYTF
DNA: TGTGCCAGCAGTGACCAACACCGGGACAGGGGTGGCTATGGCTACACCTTC

J: TRBJ1-1
D: .
V: TRBV5-1
size: .
CDR3: CASSLWGMNTEAFF
DNA: TGCGCCAGCAGCTTGTGGGGGATGAACACTGAAGCTTTCTTT

J: TRBJ1-3
D: .
V: TRBV10-1
size: .
CDR3: CARGRVGGNTIYF
DNA: TGCGCCCGGGGCAGGGTGGGTGGAAACACCATATATTTT

J: TRBJ1-5
D: .
V: TRBV2
size: .
CDR3: CASGGRANQPQHF
DNA: TGTGCCAGCGGGGGGAGGGCTAATCAGCCCCAGCATTTT

J: TRBJ2-5
D: TRBD2
V: TRBV9
size: .
CDR3: CASSVLGGAGETQYF
DNA: TGTGCCAGCAGCGTCCTCGGGGGGGCCGGAGAGACCCAGTACTTC

J: TRBJ1-4
D: TRBD1
V: TRBV9
size: .
CDR3: CASSPEDRAGEKLFF
DNA: TGTGCCAGCAGCCCTGAGGACAGGGCTGGTGAAAAACTGTTTTTT

J: TRBJ2-3
D: TRBD1
V: TRBV18
size: .
CDR3: CASSPAKGQGASDTQYF
DNA: TGTGCCAGCTCACCCGCAAAGGGACAGGGGGCTTCAGATACGCAGTATTTT

J: TRBJ1-1
D: .
V: TRBV7-2
size: .
CDR3: CASSPLQVTTEAFF
DNA: TGTGCCAGCAGCCCCCTTCAGGTCACCACTGAAGCTTTCTTT

J: TRBJ2-5
D: .
V: TRBV10-1
size: .
CDR3: CASSRSSAGGQYF
DNA: TGCGCCAGCAGTCGTAGTTCGGCCGGAGGCCAGTACTTC

J: TRBJ1-2
D: .
V: TRBV5-6
size: .
CDR3: CASSLDRAGGYTF
DNA: TGTGCCAGCAGCTTGGACAGGGCGGGTGGCTACACCTTC

J: TRBJ2-1
D: .
V: TRBV6-6
size: .
CDR3: CASIEAGGGNEQFF
DNA: TGTGCCAGCATCGAAGCCGGGGGCGGGAATGAGCAGTTCTTC

J: TRBJ2-3
D: .
V: TRBV7-2
size: few
CDR3: CASSPDRPVVSTDTQYF
DNA: TGTGCCAGCAGCCCGGACAGACCCGTAGTTAGCACAGATACGCAGTATTTT

J: TRBJ2-3
D: TRBD2
V: TRBV2
size: .
CDR3: CASSPWGSGGSDTQYF
DNA: TGTGCCAGCAGTCCCTGGGGTAGCGGGGGTTCAGATACGCAGTATTTT